This T cell receptor (beta chain) was captured by sequencing in a study of shared clonotypes between healthy human individuals. As for the study in general: Three plates were used per donor for CD4 naive, three for CD4 memory, two for CD8 naive and one for CD8 memory.

Deep-level assay runs were performed. The method was immunoSEQ multiplex PCR; TCRdb's version includes in-frame clones alone and lacks a portion of them. There are about 1 million clones in the sample; under 80% occur only once, and 1.2% to 1.5% lies in the top ten. V lost 2 bases and J lost 11, with 18 bases in between. The CDR3 covers 13 residues. Per germline, CDR1 GTSNPN and CDR2 SVGIG (reference sequence). Every one of the donors was a Caucasian adult that lived in Nashville, Tennessee. This TCR came from a man aged 18-30 years in good health. V usage is TRBV30 and J usage is TRBJ2-5; D unresolved. Source material: memory CD4+ T cells sorted from blood. Subset here: CD45RA-negative fraction. The CDR3 DNA sequence: TGTGCCTGGAGTTACAATTATAAGGACGTGCAGTACTTC. Translating gives CAWSYNYKDVQYF. The full variable domain, rest sourced from reference TRBV30 and TRBJ2-5, is SQTIHQWPATLVQPVGSPLSLECTVEGTSNPNLYWYRQAAGRGLQLLFYSVGIGQISSEVPQNLSASRPQDRQFILSSKKLLLSDSGFYLCAWSYNYKDVQYFGPGTRLLVL.